Sequencing of this TCR beta chain was carried out in a study of T cell repertoires in cytomegalovirus infection. Overall study: Indications came from public TCR beta signatures; they pointed to CMV infection and to a matching HLA type. Whole-study findings and limits: The ex vivo response was dominated by HLA-C-restricted CMV-specific TCR beta clonotypes. Totalled public TCR beta family frequency picked out people who carried CMV plus the relevant HLA.

This clonotype was recorded a few times. Its target is not known. From the reads, TCRdb called clonotypes with MiXCR, one entry per CDR3 protein. This table holds 150,000 to 200,000 distinct CDR3 sequences, about 21% found once. CDR3 length: 15 residues. V dropped 4 bases and J dropped 8 bases, with 18 bases sitting between them. Germline V gives CDR1 MDHEN, CDR2 SYDVKM. This TCR derives from a human donor in good health (CMV status not recorded). Some clones in this sample may be carry-over from other donors' samples. Sample: PBMCs. This sequence joins TRBV28 and TRBJ2-1; maybe TRBD1 (6 bases). The CDR3 DNA is TGTGCCAGCAGTTATCAACCGAACAGGGCGGATGAGCAGTTCTTC. It encodes CASSYQPNRADEQFF.